This entry lists 29 T cell receptor beta chains sequenced from one sample in a study of blood T cell repertoires in COVID-19. The data were produced by immunoSEQ multiplex PCR, yet TCRdb's version contains in-frame clones alone and is incomplete. This table has about 190,000 clones, approximately 85% appearing once. Sequencing input: PBMCs or T cells enriched from blood (not recorded which). Receptors were obtained from a man aged 40-49 years with acute COVID-19.

The V and J genes are TRBV7-9 and TRBJ2-1; TRBD2 matches at 8 bases. Germline CDR1 SEHNR, CDR2 FQNEAQ (reference sequence). Trimming at V came to 7 bases and at J to 8 bases, leaving 10 bases not matched to a gene. The CDR3 consists of 14 residues. The CDR3 here is CASKEAGGPDEQFF. The CDR3 bases are TGTGCCAGCAAGGAGGCGGGAGGTCCGGATGAGCAGTTCTTC.

The chain is built from TRBV5-1 and TRBJ2-7; 10 bases are shared with TRBD1. The CDR3 contains 15 residues. The J segment lost 5 bases and the V segment lost 2 bases, leaving 7 bases of the junction unmatched. CDR1 is SGHRS and CDR2 is YFSETQ in the germline V gene. CDR3 nucleotide sequence: TGCGCCAGCAGCTTATGGGACAGGGGCCCCCACGAGCAGTACTTC. This sequence encodes CASSLWDRGPHEQYF.

The gene calls are TRBV27 and TRBJ2-5, with TRBD1 matching 8 bases. V lost 5 bases, J lost 4 bases, and 6 bases stayed unmatched. From germline, CDR1 is MNHEY and CDR2 SMNVEV (reference sequence). This CDR3 spans 14 amino acids. CDR3 sequence (DNA): TGTGCCAGCAGTCGACAGGGGCTGGGAGAGACCCAGTACTTC. Translating gives CASSRQGLGETQYF.

This clone has a single count. This chain joins TRBV4-1 and TRBJ2-1; 8 nucleotides align to TRBD2. The CDR3 runs 16 residues. J was trimmed by 10 bases and V by 0 bases; bases with no gene match: 11. Per the germline V gene, CDR1 is MGHRA and CDR2 is YSYEKL. The CDR3 DNA follows: TGCGCCAGCAGCCAAGAGACGGCGGGACTAGACGGAGAGCAGTTCTTC. As protein: CASSQETAGLDGEQFF.

This sequence joins TRBV13 and TRBJ1-5, with 9 bases identical to TRBD1. The CDR3 is 12 residues long. Germline V gene sequence: CDR1 PRHDT, CDR2 FYEKMQ (reference sequence). Unmatched junction bases numbered 2, after V lost 8 bases and J lost 6 bases. CDR3 DNA: TGTGCCAGCGGGACAGGGAGTCAGCCCCAGCATTTT. Translation gives CASGTGSQPQHF.

This clone was picked up a small number of times. The chain employs TRBV28 and TRBJ1-5; D is uncertain. CDR3 size: 12 residues. CDR1 is MDHEN and CDR2 is SYDVKM in the germline V gene. Trimming cost V 4 bases and J 6 bases, with 7 bases left between them. The CDR3 here is CASSSIGQPQHF. The CDR3 DNA is TGTGCCAGCAGTTCGATCGGTCAGCCCCAGCATTTT.

The genes are TRBV2 and TRBJ1-2; D is possibly TRBD1 (6 bases). The V end was cut by 2 bases, the J end by 5 bases, with 9 bases between. Germline CDR1 SNHLY, CDR2 FYNNEI. CDR3 size: 13 residues. As DNA, the CDR3 is TGTGCCAGCAGTGAACGGACAGAATATGGCTACACCTTC. It is translated as CASSERTEYGYTF.

This chain uses TRBV29-1 with TRBJ1-2, with D possibly being TRBD1 (5 bases). Trimming pared 7 bases from V and 0 bases from J, leaving 12 bases between. The CDR3 has 13 amino acids. Germline values: CDR1 SQVTM, CDR2 ANQGSEA. CDR3 bases: TGCAGCGCGTTGGGGCGAACTAACTATGGCTACACCTTC. Its translation is CSALGRTNYGYTF.

The rearrangement uses TRBV19 and TRBJ2-7, with 9 bases identical to TRBD1. After removal of 4 bases from V and 0 bases from J, the junction contained 4 bases not matched to a gene. CDR1 and CDR2 from the germline V gene are LNHDA and SQIVND (reference sequence). CDR3 length: 15 amino acids. CDR3 sequence: CASSRDREASYEQYF. CDR3 sequence (DNA): TGTGCCAGTAGTAGGGACAGGGAGGCCTCCTACGAGCAGTACTTC.

The rearrangement links TRBV6-1 to TRBJ2-1; perhaps TRBD1 as D (6 bases). Per germline, CDR1 MNHNS and CDR2 SASEGT. This CDR3 is built from 17 residues. V was cut by 2 bases and J by 4 bases, with 18 bases left in between. The CDR3 sequence is CASSERVAWGRYNEQFF. CDR3 coding DNA: TGTGCCAGCAGTGAACGGGTTGCGTGGGGGCGGTACAATGAGCAGTTCTTC.

This rearrangement joins TRBV18 to TRBJ1-1; D remains unclear. Trimming stripped 6 bases from V and 0 bases from J, with 11 bases between. Germline-derived CDR1 and CDR2 are KGHSH and LQKENI. This CDR3 region has 14 residues. The CDR3 spells CASSRLALNTEAFF. In nucleotides, the CDR3 is TGTGCCAGCTCGCGGTTGGCTTTGAACACTGAAGCTTTCTTT.

The rearrangement joins TRBV12-3 or TRBV12-4 to TRBJ2-5; D is perhaps TRBD2 (6 bases). Between the trimmed V and J ends, which lost 6 bases and 5 bases, there was a span of 13 bases. The CDR3 length is 13 residues. CDR3 region: CASSLGEVETQYF. CDR3 bases: TGTGCCAGCAGCCTTGGGGAGGTGGAGACCCAGTACTTC.

The CDR3 is CASRSTGMNTEAFF. In DNA, the CDR3 is TGTGCCAGCAGATCGACAGGGATGAACACTGAAGCTTTCTTT. The rearrangement links TRBV28 to TRBJ1-1, with 7 nucleotides matching TRBD1. CDR3 length equals 14 residues. CDR1 is MDHEN and CDR2 is SYDVKM in the germline V gene. Trimming at V came to 6 bases and at J to 0 bases, leaving 4 bases not matched to a gene.

The chain carries TRBV3-1 (or the pseudogene TRBV3-2) and TRBJ1-4, with D unresolved. Trimming stripped 1 base from V and 2 bases from J, with 20 bases between. Per the germline V gene, CDR1 is LGHDT and CDR2 is YNNKEL (reference sequence). This CDR3 has 19 amino acids. The chain's CDR3 is CASSQAGSIFVSTNEKLFF. In nucleotides, the CDR3 is TGTGCCAGCAGCCAAGCCGGGTCTATCTTTGTAAGTACTAATGAAAAACTGTTTTTT.

The rearrangement joins TRBV3-1 (or the pseudogene TRBV3-2) to TRBJ2-5, with D maybe TRBD1 (6 bases). V lost 0 bases to trimming and J lost 1 base, with 12 bases between them. The CDR3 runs to 16 residues. Germline lookup yields CDR1 LGHDT and CDR2 YNNKEL (reference sequence). The CDR3: CASSQEGGRVQETQYF. The DNA of the CDR3 is TGTGCCAGCAGCCAAGAAGGGGGACGGGTCCAAGAGACCCAGTACTTC.

The genes are TRBV28 and TRBJ2-3; 7 bases match TRBD1. With V trimmed by 4 bases and J by 8 bases, 9 bases remained unmatched. Germline CDR1 reads MDHEN; CDR2 reads SYDVKM. The CDR3 covers 14 residues. CDR3 bases: TGTGCCAGCAGTTATCCCGTGGACAGGACTACGCAGTATTTT. The encoded protein is CASSYPVDRTTQYF.

This sequence joins TRBV19 and TRBJ1-5, with 7 bases matching TRBD1. The CDR3 runs 16 residues. V was clipped by 8 bases and J by 0 bases; unmatched bases: 10. The germline V gene encodes CDR1 LNHDA and CDR2 SQIVND (reference sequence). The CDR3 DNA reads as TGTGCCAGTGGACCCCAGGGGACAGTTAGCAATCAGCCCCAGCATTTT. It yields the protein CASGPQGTVSNQPQHF.

This chain connects TRBV28 to TRBJ2-5; TRBD2 matches at 8 bases. The CDR3 spans 13 residues. Germline CDR1 MDHEN, CDR2 SYDVKM. J lost 7 bases, V lost 2 bases, and 3 bases had no gene match. The CDR3 loop reads CASSLAGGVTQYF. CDR3 nucleotide sequence: TGTGCCAGCAGTTTAGCGGGGGGTGTGACCCAGTACTTC.

The chain employs TRBV25-1 and TRBJ1-5; 8 nucleotides align to TRBD1. CDR3 size: 15 residues. V trimming: 3 bases; J trimming: 3 bases; junction bases outside the gene matches: 4. The germline V gene encodes CDR1 MGHDK and CDR2 SYGVNS. The chain's CDR3 is CASSEADRDNQPQHF. Here the CDR3 DNA reads TGTGCCAGCAGTGAGGCGGACAGGGACAATCAGCCCCAGCATTTT.

The V gene is TRBV19, the J gene TRBJ1-2, with 10 positions matching TRBD1. Germline V gives CDR1 LNHDA, CDR2 SQIVND (reference sequence). The junction had 5 bases not matched to a gene; V was cut back by 7 bases and J by 6 bases. CDR3 size: 13 residues. The CDR3 bases are TGTGCCAGTACCCGGGACAGGGGAGATGGCTACACCTTC. This sequence encodes CASTRDRGDGYTF.

The genes are TRBV9 and TRBJ2-7, with 12 nucleotides matching TRBD2. Germline-derived CDR1 and CDR2 are SGDLS and YYNGEE. The CDR3 runs to 15 residues. Trimming removed 3 bases from V and 3 bases from J; junction bases left unmatched: 4. Written as DNA, the CDR3 is TGTGCCAGCAGCGCCGGACTAGCGGGGAACTACGAGCAGTACTTC. This encodes CASSAGLAGNYEQYF.

There are a few counts of this clone. The chain couples TRBV28 to TRBJ1-2; TRBD1 might be the D (6 bases). This CDR3 has 15 residues. Per the germline V gene, CDR1 is MDHEN and CDR2 is SYDVKM. Trimming took off 7 bases at V and 2 bases at J, with 17 bases between the two ends. CDR3 in DNA: TGTGCCAGCACTGGGTGGGCAGGGGTGAACTATGGCTACACCTTC. Translation: CASTGWAGVNYGYTF.

This sequence joins TRBV28 and TRBJ2-2; 7 nucleotides match TRBD1. The CDR3 sequence is 12 residues long. Germline assignment: CDR1 MDHEN and CDR2 SYDVKM. The CDR3 protein is CAYRGNTGELFF. The DNA of the CDR3 is TGTGCTTACAGGGGGAACACCGGGGAGCTGTTTTTT.

This clone showed up just a few times. J is TRBJ2-2 and V is TRBV10-2; D gene uncertain. The V gene's germline CDR1 is WSHSY and CDR2 SAAADI. The CDR3 is made up of 13 amino acids. The CDR3: CAVLLRDTGELFF. In nucleotides, the CDR3 is TGCGCAGTGCTACTGAGAGACACCGGGGAGCTGTTTTTT.

In DNA, the CDR3 is TGTGCCAGCAGCCCGGGTGGAAACACCATATATTTT. Protein sequence: CASSPGGNTIYF. The chain links TRBV9 to TRBJ1-3; D not resolved. There are 12 residues in the CDR3. Looked up from germline, CDR1 is SGDLS and CDR2 is YYNGEE. The V end was cut by 4 bases, the J end by 3 bases, with 5 bases between.

The rearrangement links TRBV5-1 to TRBJ2-1, with 11 bases that match TRBD2. V shed 0 bases, J shed 9 bases, and the junction held 8 bases outside the gene matches. Per the germline V gene, CDR1 is SGHRS and CDR2 is YFSETQ. The CDR3 spans 16 residues. This CDR3 is CASSLGSSGRTGEQFF. The CDR3, as DNA: TGCGCCAGCAGCTTGGGTTCTAGCGGGAGGACGGGTGAGCAGTTCTTC. Variable domain in full (rest from reference TRBV5-1 and TRBJ2-1): KAGVTQTPRYLIKTRGQQVTLSCSPISGHRSVSWYQQTPGQGLQFLFEYFSETQRNKGNFPGRFSGRQFSNSRSEMNVSTLELGDSALYLCASSLGSSGRTGEQFFGPGTRLTVL.

This chain joins TRBV28 and TRBJ2-3, with TRBD2 identical over 12 bases. The ends lost 3 bases at V and 7 bases at J; junction bases unmatched: 8. The CDR3 consists of 16 residues. Germline lookup yields CDR1 MDHEN and CDR2 SYDVKM. CDR3 in DNA: TGTGCCAGCAGTTTCCTAGGGACTAGCGGGCGGCATACGCAGTATTTT. It specifies CASSFLGTSGRHTQYF. Full variable domain (remainder filled in from reference TRBV28 and TRBJ2-3): DVKVTQSSRYLVKRTGEKVFLECVQDMDHENMFWYRQDPGLGLRLIYFSYDVKMKEKGDIPEGYSVSREKKERFSLILESASTNQTSMYLCASSFLGTSGRHTQYFGPGTRLTVL.

The chain employs TRBV10-2 and TRBJ2-7; D ambiguous. Germline V CDR1 and CDR2: WSHSY, SAAADI. The V and J ends lost 4 bases and 7 bases respectively, with 11 bases between them. There are 12 residues in the CDR3. CDR3 residues: CASSVQPREQYF. The CDR3 coding sequence is TGCGCCAGCAGTGTACAGCCTCGGGAGCAGTACTTC.

This clone was seen a handful of times. The genes are TRBV2 and TRBJ2-7; tentative D call: TRBD1 (6 bases). This CDR3 region has 12 residues. CDR1 and CDR2 from the germline V gene are SNHLY and FYNNEI. Trimming took off 6 bases at V and 9 bases at J, with 15 bases between the two ends. In nucleotides, the CDR3 is TGTGCCAGCAGGGGTCCGACAGGCGTGCAGTACTTC. Amino acid sequence: CASRGPTGVQYF.